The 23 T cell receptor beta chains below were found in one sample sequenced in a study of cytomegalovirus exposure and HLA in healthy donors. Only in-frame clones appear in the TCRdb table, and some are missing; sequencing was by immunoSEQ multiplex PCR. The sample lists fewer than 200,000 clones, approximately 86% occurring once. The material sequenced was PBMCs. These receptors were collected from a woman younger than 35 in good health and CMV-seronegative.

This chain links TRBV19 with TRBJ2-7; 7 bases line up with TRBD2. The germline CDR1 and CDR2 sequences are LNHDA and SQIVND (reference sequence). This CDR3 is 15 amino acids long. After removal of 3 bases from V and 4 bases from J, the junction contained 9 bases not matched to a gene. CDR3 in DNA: TGTGCCAGTAGTATCCCCGGCGGGGGAACGTACGAGCAGTACTTC. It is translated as CASSIPGGGTYEQYF.

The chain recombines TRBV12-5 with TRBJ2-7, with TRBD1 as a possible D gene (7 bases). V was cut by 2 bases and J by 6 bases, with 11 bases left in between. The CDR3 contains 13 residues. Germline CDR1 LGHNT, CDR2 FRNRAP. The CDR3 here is CASGLPGGREQYF. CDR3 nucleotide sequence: TGTGCTAGTGGTTTGCCAGGGGGGCGCGAGCAGTACTTC.

CDR3 nucleotide sequence: TGTGCCAGCAGCCGACAGGGGGGGAACACTGAAGCTTTCTTT. Its translation: CASSRQGGNTEAFF. This chain links TRBV11-3 with TRBJ1-1, with TRBD1 identical over 9 bases. The CDR3 spans 14 residues. With V trimmed by 5 bases and J by 1 base, 2 bases remained unmatched. Germline V CDR1 and CDR2: SGHNT, YENEEA.

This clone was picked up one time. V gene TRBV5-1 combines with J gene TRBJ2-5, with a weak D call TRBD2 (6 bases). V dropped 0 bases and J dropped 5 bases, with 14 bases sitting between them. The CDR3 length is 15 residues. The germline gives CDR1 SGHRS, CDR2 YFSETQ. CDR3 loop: CASSLAGVITETQYF. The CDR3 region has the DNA TGCGCCAGCAGCTTGGCGGGGGTAATTACGGAGACCCAGTACTTC.

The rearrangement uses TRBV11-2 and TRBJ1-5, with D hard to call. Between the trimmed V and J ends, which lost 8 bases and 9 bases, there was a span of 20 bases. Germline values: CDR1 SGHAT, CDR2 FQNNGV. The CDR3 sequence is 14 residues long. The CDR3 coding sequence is TGTGCCAGCTTAGGGTTGGCGGGGTTAAGGCCCCAGCATTTT. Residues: CASLGLAGLRPQHF.

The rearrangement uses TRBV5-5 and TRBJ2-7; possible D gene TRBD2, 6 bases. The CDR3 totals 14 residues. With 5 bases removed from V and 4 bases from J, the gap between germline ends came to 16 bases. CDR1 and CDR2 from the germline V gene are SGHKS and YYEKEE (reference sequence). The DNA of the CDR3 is TGTGCCAGCAGGGTCGGAGGAGGGAGATACGAGCAGTACTTC. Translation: CASRVGGGRYEQYF.

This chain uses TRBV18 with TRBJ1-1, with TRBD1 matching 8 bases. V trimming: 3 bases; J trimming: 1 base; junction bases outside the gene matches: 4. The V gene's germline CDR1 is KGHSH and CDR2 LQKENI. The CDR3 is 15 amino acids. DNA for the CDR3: TGTGCCAGCTCACCCTCACAGGGGGAGAACACTGAAGCTTTCTTT. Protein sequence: CASSPSQGENTEAFF.

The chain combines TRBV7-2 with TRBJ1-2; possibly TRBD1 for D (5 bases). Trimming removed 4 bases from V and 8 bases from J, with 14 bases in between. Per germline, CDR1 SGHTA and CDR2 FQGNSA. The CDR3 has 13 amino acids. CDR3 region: CASSYLGESGYTF. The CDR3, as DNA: TGTGCCAGCAGCTATTTAGGGGAATCCGGCTACACCTTC.

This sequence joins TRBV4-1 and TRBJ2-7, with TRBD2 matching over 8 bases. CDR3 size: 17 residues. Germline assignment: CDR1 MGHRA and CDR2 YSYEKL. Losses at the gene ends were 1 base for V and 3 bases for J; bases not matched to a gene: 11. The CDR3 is CASSQVVLREVVYEQYF. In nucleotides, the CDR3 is TGCGCCAGCAGCCAAGTCGTTTTGCGGGAGGTCGTCTACGAGCAGTACTTC.

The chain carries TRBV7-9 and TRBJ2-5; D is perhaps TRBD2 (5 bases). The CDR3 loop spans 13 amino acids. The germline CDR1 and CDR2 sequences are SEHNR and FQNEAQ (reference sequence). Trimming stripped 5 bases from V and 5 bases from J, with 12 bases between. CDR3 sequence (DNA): TGTGCCAGCAGCCCCGCGGGTGGGGAGACCCAGTACTTC. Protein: CASSPAGGETQYF.

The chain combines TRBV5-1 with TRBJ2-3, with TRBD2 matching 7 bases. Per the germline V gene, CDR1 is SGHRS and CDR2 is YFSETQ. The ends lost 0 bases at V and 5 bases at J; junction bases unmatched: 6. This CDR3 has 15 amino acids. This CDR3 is CASSLEAGRVDTQYF. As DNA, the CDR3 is TGCGCCAGCAGCTTGGAAGCGGGAAGGGTAGATACGCAGTATTTT.

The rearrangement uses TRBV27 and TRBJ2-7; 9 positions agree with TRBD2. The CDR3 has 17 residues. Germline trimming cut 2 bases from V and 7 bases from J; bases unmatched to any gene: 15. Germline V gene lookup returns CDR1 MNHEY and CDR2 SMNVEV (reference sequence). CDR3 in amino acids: CASSLTRGIAGVSEQYF. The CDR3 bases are TGTGCCAGCAGTTTAACGAGGGGGATAGCGGGGGTGAGTGAGCAGTACTTC.

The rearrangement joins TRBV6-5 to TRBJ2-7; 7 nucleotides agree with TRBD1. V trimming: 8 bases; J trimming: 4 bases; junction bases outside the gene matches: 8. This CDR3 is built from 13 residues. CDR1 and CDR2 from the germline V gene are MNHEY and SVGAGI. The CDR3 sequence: CASRGQNYYEQYF. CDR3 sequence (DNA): TGTGCCAGCCGGGGACAGAACTATTACGAGCAGTACTTC.

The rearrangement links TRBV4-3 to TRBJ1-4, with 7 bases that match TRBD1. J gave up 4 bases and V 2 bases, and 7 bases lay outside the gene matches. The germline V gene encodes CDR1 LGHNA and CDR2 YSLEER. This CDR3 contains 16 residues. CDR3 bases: TGCGCCAGCAGCCAACAACCTCAGGGGGATAATGAAAAACTGTTTTTT. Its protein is CASSQQPQGDNEKLFF.

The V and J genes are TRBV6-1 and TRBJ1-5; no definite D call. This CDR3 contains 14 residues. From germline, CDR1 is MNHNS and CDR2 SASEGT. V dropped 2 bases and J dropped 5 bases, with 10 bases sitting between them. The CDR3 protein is CASSERVGHQPQHF. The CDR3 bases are TGTGCCAGCAGTGAACGTGTCGGTCATCAGCCCCAGCATTTT.

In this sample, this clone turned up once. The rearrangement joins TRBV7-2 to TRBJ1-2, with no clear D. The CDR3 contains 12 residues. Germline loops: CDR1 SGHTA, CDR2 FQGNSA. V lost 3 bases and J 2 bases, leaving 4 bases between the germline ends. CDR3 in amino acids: CASSFENYGYTF. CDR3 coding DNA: TGTGCCAGCAGCTTCGAGAACTATGGCTACACCTTC.

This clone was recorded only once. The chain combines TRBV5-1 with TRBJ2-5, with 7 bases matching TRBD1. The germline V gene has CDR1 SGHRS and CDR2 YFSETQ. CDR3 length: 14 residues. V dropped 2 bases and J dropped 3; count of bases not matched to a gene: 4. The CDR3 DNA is TGCGCCAGCAGCTTAGGGACAGAAAAAGAGACCCAGTACTTC. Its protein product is CASSLGTEKETQYF.

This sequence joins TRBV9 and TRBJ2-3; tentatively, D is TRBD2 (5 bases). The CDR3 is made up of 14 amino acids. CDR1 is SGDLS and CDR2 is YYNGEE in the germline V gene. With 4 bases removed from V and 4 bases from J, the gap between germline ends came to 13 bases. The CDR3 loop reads CASSPKGRADTQYF. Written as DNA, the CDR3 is TGTGCCAGCAGCCCAAAAGGGCGGGCAGATACGCAGTATTTT.

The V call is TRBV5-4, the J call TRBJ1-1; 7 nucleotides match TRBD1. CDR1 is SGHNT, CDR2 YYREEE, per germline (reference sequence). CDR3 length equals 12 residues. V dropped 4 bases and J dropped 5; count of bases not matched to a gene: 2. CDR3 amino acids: CASSQGETEAFF. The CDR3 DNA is TGTGCCAGCAGCCAGGGGGAGACTGAAGCTTTCTTT.

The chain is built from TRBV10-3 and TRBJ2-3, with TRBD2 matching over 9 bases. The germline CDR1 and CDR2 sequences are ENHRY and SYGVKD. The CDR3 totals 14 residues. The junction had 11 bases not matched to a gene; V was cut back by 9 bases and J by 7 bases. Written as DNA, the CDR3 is TGTGCCATTCGCGGGGGGGCGAGGTTGAATACGCAGTATTTT. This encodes CAIRGGARLNTQYF.

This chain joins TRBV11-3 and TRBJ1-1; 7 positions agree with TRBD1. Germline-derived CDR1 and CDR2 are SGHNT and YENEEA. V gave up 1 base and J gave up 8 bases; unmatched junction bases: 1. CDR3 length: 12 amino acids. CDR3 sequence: CASSLGTGEAFF. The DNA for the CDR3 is TGTGCCAGCAGCTTAGGGACAGGAGAAGCTTTCTTT.

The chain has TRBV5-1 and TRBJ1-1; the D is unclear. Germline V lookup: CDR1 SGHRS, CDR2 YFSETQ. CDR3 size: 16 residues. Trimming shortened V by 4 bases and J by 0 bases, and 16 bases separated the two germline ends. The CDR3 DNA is TGCGCCAGCAGCGCCACCTTTCCCAGTCTGAACACTGAAGCTTTCTTT. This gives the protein CASSATFPSLNTEAFF.

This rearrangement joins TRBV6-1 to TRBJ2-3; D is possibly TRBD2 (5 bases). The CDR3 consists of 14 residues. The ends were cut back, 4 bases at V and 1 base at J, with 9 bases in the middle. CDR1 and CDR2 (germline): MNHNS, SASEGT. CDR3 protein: CASSGSAGTDTQYF. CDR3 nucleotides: TGTGCCAGCAGTGGTAGCGCGGGCACAGATACGCAGTATTTT.